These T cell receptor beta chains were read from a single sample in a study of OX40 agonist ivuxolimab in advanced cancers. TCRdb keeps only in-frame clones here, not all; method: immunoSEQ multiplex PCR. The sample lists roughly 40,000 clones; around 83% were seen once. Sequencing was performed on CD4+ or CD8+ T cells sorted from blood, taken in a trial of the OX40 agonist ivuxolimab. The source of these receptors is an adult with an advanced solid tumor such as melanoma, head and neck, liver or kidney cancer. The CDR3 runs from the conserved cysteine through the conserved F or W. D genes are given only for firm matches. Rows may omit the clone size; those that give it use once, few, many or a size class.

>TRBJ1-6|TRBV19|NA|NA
TGTGCCGCTTCCCAGGGCTCGGTGAATTCACCCCTCCACTTT
CAASQGSVNSPLHF
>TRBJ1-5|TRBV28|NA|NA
TGTGCCAGCAGTGGGAGGGGATCGTCAAATCAGCCCCAGCATTTT
CASSGRGSSNQPQHF
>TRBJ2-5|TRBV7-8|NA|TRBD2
TGTGCCAGCACCTTTAGCGGGGGGGCCGTGGTAGAGACCCAGTACTTC
CASTFSGGAVVETQYF
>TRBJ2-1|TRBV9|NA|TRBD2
TGTGCCAGCAGCGTAGCCGGGGGGGCATCCAATGAGCAGTTCTTC
CASSVAGGASNEQFF
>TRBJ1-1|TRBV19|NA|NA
TGTGCCACCGGCTGGAACACTGAAGCTTTCTTT
CATGWNTEAFF
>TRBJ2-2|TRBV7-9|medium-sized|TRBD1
TGTGCCAGCAGCTTAGGGCAGGGGGACACCGGGGAGCTGTTTTTT
CASSLGQGDTGELFF
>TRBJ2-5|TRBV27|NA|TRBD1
TGTGCCAGCAGTTCCCTGGACAGGGGGCTAGGAGAGACCCAGTACTTC
CASSSLDRGLGETQYF
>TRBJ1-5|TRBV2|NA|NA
TGTGCCAGCAGTGAAGGACAGGCCGATAATCAGCCCCAGCATTTT
CASSEGQADNQPQHF
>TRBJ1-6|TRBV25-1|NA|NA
TGTGCCAGCAGTACTGGGATTAACTCACCCCTCCACTTT
CASSTGINSPLHF
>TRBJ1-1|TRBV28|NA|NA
TGTGCCAGCAGTTTAAGTACGGGCGGGATCACTGAAGCTTTCTTT
CASSLSTGGITEAFF
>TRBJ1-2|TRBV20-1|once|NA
TGCAGGGGGGAGGGAGGCTACACCTTC
CRGEGGYTF
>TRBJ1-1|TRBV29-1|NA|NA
TGCAGCGTTGACCCCGGGACGGTGAACACTGAAGCTTTCTTT
CSVDPGTVNTEAFF
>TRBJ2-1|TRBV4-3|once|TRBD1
TGCGCCAGCAGCCCGACAGGGACCAATGAGCAGTTCTTC
CASSPTGTNEQFF
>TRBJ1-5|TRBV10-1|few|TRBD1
TGCGCCAGCAGGACAGGGGAACGAAGCAATCAGCCCCAGCATTTT
CASRTGERSNQPQHF
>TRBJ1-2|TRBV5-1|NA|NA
TGCGCCAGCAGCTTAGACAGTGCCTACGACTATGGCTACACCTTC
CASSLDSAYDYGYTF
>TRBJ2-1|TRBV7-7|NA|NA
TGTGCCAGCAGCCCGTCTGAGCGCAATGAGCAGTTCTTC
CASSPSERNEQFF
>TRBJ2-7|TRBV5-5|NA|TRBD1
TGTGCCAGCAGCTCACCGGGACAGGCCTACGAGCAGTACTTC
CASSSPGQAYEQYF
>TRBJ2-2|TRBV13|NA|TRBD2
TGTGCCAGCAGCCTTCGGGGGGCCGGGGAGCTGTTTTTT
CASSLRGAGELFF
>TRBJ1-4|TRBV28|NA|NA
TGTGCCAGCAGTTTGGGGGTTGGTGAAAAACTGTTTTTT
CASSLGVGEKLFF
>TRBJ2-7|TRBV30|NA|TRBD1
TGTGCCTGCCACAGGGGGCGGTACGAGCAGTACTTC
CACHRGRYEQYF
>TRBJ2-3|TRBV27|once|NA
TGTGCCAGCAGTTTTACAGAAAGCACAGATACGCAGTATTTT
CASSFTESTDTQYF
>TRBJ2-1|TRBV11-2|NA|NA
TGTGCCAGCAGCTCCGGGGCTTCTACCCGGGGTCGCTCCTACAATGAGCAGTTCTTC
CASSSGASTRGRSYNEQFF
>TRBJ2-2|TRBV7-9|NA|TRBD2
TGTGCCAGCAGCGGAGCTACCGGGAGGCCCGGGGAGCTGTTTTTT
CASSGATGRPGELFF
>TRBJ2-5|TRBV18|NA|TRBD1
TGTGCCAGCTCTTTGGGACAGGCCCAAGAGACCCAGTACTTC
CASSLGQAQETQYF
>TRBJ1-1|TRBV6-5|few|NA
TGTGCCAGCAGTACGGGGAGGCGCACTGAAGCTTTCTTT
CASSTGRRTEAFF
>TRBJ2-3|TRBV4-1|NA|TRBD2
TGCGCCACCGGCCCGGGGGGGAACACAGATACGCAGTATTTT
CATGPGGNTDTQYF
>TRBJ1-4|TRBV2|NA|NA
TGTGCCAGCGAGTTGGAAAAACTGTTTTTT
CASELEKLFF
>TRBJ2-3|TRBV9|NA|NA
TGTGCCAGCAGTTTAAACGGAGGGGGCACAGATACGCAGTATTTT
CASSLNGGGTDTQYF
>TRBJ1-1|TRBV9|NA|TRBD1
TGTGCCAGCAGCGTTCTAACCAGGGGGCTCGCTGAAGCTTTCTTT
CASSVLTRGLAEAFF
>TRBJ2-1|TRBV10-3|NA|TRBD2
TGTGCCATCGCGACTAGCGGGGGGGACAATGAGCAGTTCTTC
CAIATSGGDNEQFF
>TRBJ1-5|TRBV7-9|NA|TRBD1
TGTGCCAGCAGCCAAACCACAGGGGTTAATCAGCCCCAGCATTTT
CASSQTTGVNQPQHF
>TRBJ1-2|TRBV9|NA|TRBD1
TGTGCCAGCAGCGAACAGGGGGGAGCTAACTATGGCTACACCTTC
CASSEQGGANYGYTF
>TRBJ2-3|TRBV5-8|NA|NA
TGTGCCAGCAGCTTCGGTCCAGATACGCAGTATTTT
CASSFGPDTQYF
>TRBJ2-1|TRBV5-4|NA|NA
TGTGCCAGCAGCCCGTGGGGCAACCTCTCCTACAATGAGCAGTTCTTC
CASSPWGNLSYNEQFF
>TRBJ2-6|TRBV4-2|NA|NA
TGTGCCAGCAGCCAAGGGGAGGACTCCGGGGCCAACGTCCTGACTTTC
CASSQGEDSGANVLTF
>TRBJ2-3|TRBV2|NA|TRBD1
TGTGCCACCCTATCACAGGGGACATACACAGATACGCAGTATTTT
CATLSQGTYTDTQYF
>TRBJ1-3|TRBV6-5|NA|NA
TGTGCCAGCAGTTATCGGCTGGGAGGTGGAAACACCATATATTTT
CASSYRLGGGNTIYF
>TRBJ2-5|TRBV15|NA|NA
TGTGCCACCAGCAGAGATTTCGGGCCCGAGAGTCACCAGTACTTC
CATSRDFGPESHQYF
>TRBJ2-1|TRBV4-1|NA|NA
TGCGCCAGCAGCCAAGGGGGTAATGAGCAGTTCTTC
CASSQGGNEQFF
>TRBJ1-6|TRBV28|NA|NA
TGTGCCAGCAGTTTTTCCGGGACCTCTTATTCACCCCTCCACTTT
CASSFSGTSYSPLHF
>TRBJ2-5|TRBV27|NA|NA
TGTGCCAACCAAGAGACCCAGTACTTC
CANQETQYF
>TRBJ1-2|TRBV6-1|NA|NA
TGTGCCAGCAGTGATTCGAAGCTGGGGACTAACTATGGCTACACCTTC
CASSDSKLGTNYGYTF
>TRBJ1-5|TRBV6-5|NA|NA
TGTGCCAGCAGTTACGGGGGCAATCAGCCCCAGCATTTT
CASSYGGNQPQHF
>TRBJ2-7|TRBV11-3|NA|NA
TGTGCCAGCAGCGCCACGCGAGGCACAGCGGTCTACGAGCAGTACTTC
CASSATRGTAVYEQYF
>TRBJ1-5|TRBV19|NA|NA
TGTGCCAGTAGTATAGTCCGGGACACACTCAATCAGCCCCAGCATTTT
CASSIVRDTLNQPQHF
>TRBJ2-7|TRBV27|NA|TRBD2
TGTGCCAGCAGTTTAACGGGGGGGCCGGTCTACGAGCAGTACTTC
CASSLTGGPVYEQYF
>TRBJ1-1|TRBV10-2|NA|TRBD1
TGCGCCAGCAATCACAGGGGCTGGAACACTGAAGCTTTCTTT
CASNHRGWNTEAFF
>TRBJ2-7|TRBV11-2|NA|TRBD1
TGTGCCAGCAGCCAAGAGGGACAGGGCGGCTACGAGCAGTACTTC
CASSQEGQGGYEQYF
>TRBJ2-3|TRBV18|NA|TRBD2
TGTGCCAGCTCACCAAGGACTAGCGGGGACCGCACAGATACGCAGTATTTT
CASSPRTSGDRTDTQYF
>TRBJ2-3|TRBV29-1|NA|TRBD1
TGCAGCGTTGAAGCGTTGCCCGGGACAGGGGGTACAGATACGCAGTATTTT
CSVEALPGTGGTDTQYF
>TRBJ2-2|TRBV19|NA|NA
TGTGCCAGTACCGGGCGGTTCCAGGGTATGTCCGGGGAGCTGTTTTTT
CASTGRFQGMSGELFF
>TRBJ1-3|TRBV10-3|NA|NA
TGTGCCATCAGTGTTAAGGGACAAGGAAACACCATATATTTT
CAISVKGQGNTIYF
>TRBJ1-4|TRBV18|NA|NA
TGTGCCAGCTCACTGGAGCTCGACAGTGAACTGTTTTTT
CASSLELDSELFF
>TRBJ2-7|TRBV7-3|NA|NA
TGTGCCAGCAGCTTTCGCCAGGACCGAGAAGCCTACGAGCAGTACTTC
CASSFRQDREAYEQYF
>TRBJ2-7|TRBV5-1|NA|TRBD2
TGCGCCAGCAGCTTGGCAGGTGGACTAGCGGGGGAGGATCCCTACGAGCAGTACTTC
CASSLAGGLAGEDPYEQYF
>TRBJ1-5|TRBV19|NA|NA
TGTGCCAGTAGTATATGGCGGCAGAGCAATCAGCCCCAGCATTTT
CASSIWRQSNQPQHF
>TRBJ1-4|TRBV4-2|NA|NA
TGTGCCAGCAGCCAGGGGACGGAGCTTGCAACTAATGAAAAACTGTTTTTT
CASSQGTELATNEKLFF
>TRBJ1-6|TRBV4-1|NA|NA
TGCGCCAGCAGCCCGCCCTCCCCGGGGGCTGGTTCACCCCTCCACTTT
CASSPPSPGAGSPLHF
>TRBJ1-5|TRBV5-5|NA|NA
TGTGCCAGCAGCTTGGTAATCAGGGCGGAGGAGCCCCAGCATTTT
CASSLVIRAEEPQHF